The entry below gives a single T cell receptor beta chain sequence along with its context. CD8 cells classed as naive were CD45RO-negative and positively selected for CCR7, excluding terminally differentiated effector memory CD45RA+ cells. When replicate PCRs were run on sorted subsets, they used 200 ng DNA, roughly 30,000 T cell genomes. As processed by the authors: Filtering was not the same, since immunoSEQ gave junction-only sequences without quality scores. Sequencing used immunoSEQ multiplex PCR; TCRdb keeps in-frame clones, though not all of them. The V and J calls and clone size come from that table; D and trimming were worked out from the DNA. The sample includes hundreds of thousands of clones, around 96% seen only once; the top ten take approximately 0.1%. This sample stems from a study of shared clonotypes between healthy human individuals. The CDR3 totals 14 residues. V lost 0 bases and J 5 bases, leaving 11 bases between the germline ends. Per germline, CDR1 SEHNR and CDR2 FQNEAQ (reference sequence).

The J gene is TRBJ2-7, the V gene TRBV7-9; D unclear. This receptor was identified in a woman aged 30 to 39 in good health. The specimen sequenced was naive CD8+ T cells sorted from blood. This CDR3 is CASSLAATEDEQYF. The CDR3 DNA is TGTGCCAGCAGCTTAGCGGCGACTGAGGACGAGCAGTACTTC. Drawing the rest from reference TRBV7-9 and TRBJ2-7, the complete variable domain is DTGVSQNPRHKITKRGQNVTFRCDPISEHNRLYWYRQTLGQGPEFLTYFQNEAQLEKSRLLSDRFSAERPKGSFSTLEIQRTEQGDSAMYLCASSLAATEDEQYFGPGTRLTVT.